This T cell receptor beta chain comes out of a study of early T cells in non-severe SARS-CoV-2 infection. Researchers tagged individual cDNA molecules with unique molecular identifiers. TCRdb reanalysed the 5' RACE reads using MiXCR and keeps one entry per CDR3 protein. The sample has around 80,000 distinct CDR3 sequences; more than 9% are singletons. Germline V gene lookup returns CDR1 SGHRS and CDR2 YFSETQ. V dropped 3 bases and J dropped 5; count of bases not matched to a gene: 11. CDR3 length equals 16 residues. The clonotype originates from an adult who was a healthcare worker with PCR-confirmed SARS-CoV-2 infection or an uninfected control (not recorded which). The chain joins TRBV5-1 to TRBJ2-1; TRBD2 agrees at 7 bases. Here the sequenced sample was whole blood, taken at baseline. Here the CDR3 DNA reads TGCGCCAGCAGCTCGACTCCCCTAGCGGTTAACAATGAGCAGTTCTTC. It yields the protein CASSSTPLAVNNEQFF.